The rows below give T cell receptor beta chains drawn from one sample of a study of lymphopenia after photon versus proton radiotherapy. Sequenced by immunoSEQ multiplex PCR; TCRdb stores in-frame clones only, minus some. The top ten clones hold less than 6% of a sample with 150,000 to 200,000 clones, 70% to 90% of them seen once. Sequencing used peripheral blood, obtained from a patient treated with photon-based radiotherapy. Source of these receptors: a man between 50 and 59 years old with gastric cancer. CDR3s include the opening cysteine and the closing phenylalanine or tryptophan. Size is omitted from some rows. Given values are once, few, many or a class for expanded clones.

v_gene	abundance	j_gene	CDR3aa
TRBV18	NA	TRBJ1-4	CASSPLSQGAREKLFF
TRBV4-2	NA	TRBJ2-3	CASSQELRIGTMITDTQYF
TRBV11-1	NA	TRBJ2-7	CASSLAPTVFYEQYF
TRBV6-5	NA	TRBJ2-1	CASSYSWVDEQFF
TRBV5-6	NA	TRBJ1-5	CASSTQGFGPQHF
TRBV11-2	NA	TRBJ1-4	CASSHFSATNEKLFF
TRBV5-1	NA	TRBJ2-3	CASSLLSDRATDTQYF
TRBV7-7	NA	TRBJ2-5	CASSRGQQETQYF
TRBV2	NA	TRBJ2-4	CASSEKSSAGAKNIQYF
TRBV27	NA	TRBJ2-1	CASSLGLAGAGSYNEQFF
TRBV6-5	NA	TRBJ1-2	CASSRTADGYTF
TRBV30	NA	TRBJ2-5	CAWSVARGETQYF
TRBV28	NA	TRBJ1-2	CASSPLSGRVMGGYTF
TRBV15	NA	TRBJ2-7	CATSRDLGTVTLYEQYF
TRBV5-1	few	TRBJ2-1	CASRSPGTSGTNEQFF
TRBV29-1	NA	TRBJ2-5	CSLGTSGQETQYF
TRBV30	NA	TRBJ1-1	CAWSGVLNTEAFF
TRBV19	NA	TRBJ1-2	CASSISRADSGYTF
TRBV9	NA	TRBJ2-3	CASSATGTSGSTDTQYF
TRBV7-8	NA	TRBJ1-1	CASSLQGQNTEAFF
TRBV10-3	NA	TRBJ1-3	CAISGTGNTIYF
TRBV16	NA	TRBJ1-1	CASSQSLQGWAEAFF
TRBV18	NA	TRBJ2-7	CASSEGSGVTYEQYF
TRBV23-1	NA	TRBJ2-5	CASSPFSTRDRETQYF
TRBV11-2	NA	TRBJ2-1	CATATGPWDEQFF
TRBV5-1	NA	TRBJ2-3	CASSLLGLAGPTDTQYF
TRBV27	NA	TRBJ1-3	CASSRTGSSGNTIYF
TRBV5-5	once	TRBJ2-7	CASSLPGTLSYEQYF
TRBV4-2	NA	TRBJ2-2	CASSQDSNTGELFF
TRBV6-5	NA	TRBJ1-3	CASHPGGTGNTIYF
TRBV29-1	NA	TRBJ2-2	CSVAPSANAGELFF
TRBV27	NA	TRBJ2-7	CASRGTGQSYEQYF
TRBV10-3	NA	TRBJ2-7	CAIRREGLVEQYF
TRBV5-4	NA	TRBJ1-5	CASSLDGNQPQHF
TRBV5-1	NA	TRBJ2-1	CASSLYSVAGVSEQFF
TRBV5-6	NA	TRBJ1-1	CASSSRGDPEAFF
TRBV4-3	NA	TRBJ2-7	CASSQNIYNSYEQYF
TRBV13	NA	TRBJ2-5	CASSFRRGQDQETQYF
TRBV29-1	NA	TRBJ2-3	CSVLPGTGARRDTQYF
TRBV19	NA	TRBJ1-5	CASSANGYQPQHF
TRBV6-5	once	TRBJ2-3	CASSYGRQGSTDTQYF
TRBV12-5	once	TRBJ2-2	CASGMPPSGPSDTGELFF